Listed below are T cell receptor beta chains from one sample, sequenced in a study of blood T cell repertoires in COVID-19. Repertoires were generated with immunoSEQ multiplex PCR, while TCRdb's copy carries only in-frame clones and drops some. The sample yields more than 9,500 clones, 82% seen once. The source material was peripheral blood. The receptors shown here come from a human donor in a cohort sampled during active COVID-19. Each CDR3 is given with its conserved first and last residue. The D gene is left open where the match is weak. Clone size is shown for a subset of rows, as once, few, many or a class of expanded clone.

clone_size	d_call	v_call	j_call	cdr3_nt	cdr3_aa
few	TRBD1	TRBV7-9	TRBJ2-7	TGTGCCAGCAGCGCACGCTCCTCCGGGACAGGGTCCCCCTACGAGCAGTACTTC	CASSARSSGTGSPYEQYF
-	-	TRBV6-6	TRBJ2-5	TGTGCCAGCAGCAACAGGGCGGGAGAGACCCAGTACTTC	CASSNRAGETQYF
-	-	TRBV5-1	TRBJ1-6	TGCGCCAGCAGCAAAACAGGGAACTCCTATAATTCACCCCTCCACTTT	CASSKTGNSYNSPLHF
-	-	TRBV18	TRBJ1-6	TGTGCCAGCTCACCGGTCGGGGATTCACCCCTCCACTTT	CASSPVGDSPLHF
-	TRBD2	TRBV5-1	TRBJ2-2	TGCGCCAGCAGCCGCGGGACTAGCGGGGGACCGAACACCGGGGAGCTGTTTTTT	CASSRGTSGGPNTGELFF
once	TRBD1	TRBV5-5	TRBJ2-7	TGTGCCAGCAGCTTAGCTGACAGGGGGCCCACCTTTTACTTC	CASSLADRGPTFYF
-	TRBD1	TRBV7-2	TRBJ2-1	TGTGCCAGCAGGGGGGGACAGGGAAGGGCGTTCTTC	CASRGGQGRAFF
-	-	TRBV2	TRBJ2-1	TGTGCCAGCGGGCGACCCAACCGGGGGGCTCCCTACAATGAGCAGTTCTTC	CASGRPNRGAPYNEQFF
-	-	TRBV5-1	TRBJ2-5	TGCGCCAGCAGCTTGGAACAGGTCCAAGAGACCCAGTACTTC	CASSLEQVQETQYF
-	TRBD2	TRBV7-2	TRBJ2-7	TGTGCCAGCAGCCCTAGCGGGCCCAGCTCCTACGAGCAGTACTTC	CASSPSGPSSYEQYF
-	-	TRBV2	TRBJ2-5	TGTGCCAGCAGTATCCCCAGGGGTCCCCAAGAGACCCAGTACTTC	CASSIPRGPQETQYF
-	-	TRBV11-2	TRBJ1-2	TGTGCCAGCAGCTTAGGTGACTCCAATGGCTACACCTTC	CASSLGDSNGYTF
-	-	TRBV20-1	TRBJ1-5	TGCAGTGCTAGTAGGGAGGCCCCAGCCTACAATCAGCCCCAGCATTTT	CSASREAPAYNQPQHF
-	TRBD1	TRBV6-5	TRBJ1-5	TGTGCCAGCAGTTACTCGACAGGGCCGGGTCAGCCCCAGCATTTT	CASSYSTGPGQPQHF
-	TRBD1	TRBV4-1	TRBJ2-5	TGCGCCAGCAGCCAGGGACAGGCGAACCAAGAGACCCAGTACTTC	CASSQGQANQETQYF
-	TRBD1	TRBV9	TRBJ1-5	TGTGCCAGCAGCTTCGGGACAGTAAATCAGCCCCAGCATTTT	CASSFGTVNQPQHF
-	-	TRBV5-1	TRBJ2-1	TGCGCCAGCAGCTTCTCTGGGAGTGCGGCACCCCCCGATGAGCAGTTCTTC	CASSFSGSAAPPDEQFF
-	-	TRBV9	TRBJ2-1	TGTGCCAGCAGCGTCGAGGGTTTCTCCTACAATGAGCAGTTCTTC	CASSVEGFSYNEQFF
few	TRBD2	TRBV7-8	TRBJ2-1	TGTGCCAGCAGCCCGAGGTGGACTAGCGGGGGGCCCAGCTCCTACAATGAGCAGTTCTTC	CASSPRWTSGGPSSYNEQFF
-	TRBD1	TRBV5-1	TRBJ1-4	TGCGCCAGCAGCTTTACCGGGACAGGGCGGGCAACTAATGAAAAACTGTTTTTT	CASSFTGTGRATNEKLFF
-	-	TRBV5-4	TRBJ2-5	TGTGCCAGCAGCCTCGGGTCGGAGACCCAGTACTTC	CASSLGSETQYF
-	-	TRBV6-2/TRBV6-3	TRBJ2-5	TGTGCCAGCAGTTTGGTGGCAGATGAGACCCAGTACTTC	CASSLVADETQYF
-	-	TRBV9	TRBJ2-3	TGTGCCAGCAGCGTACAATGGGGGGGCGCGGGAGATACGCAGTATTTT	CASSVQWGGAGDTQYF
-	TRBD1	TRBV5-1	TRBJ1-1	TGCGCCAGCAGCTTGGGGGACAGGGGGCGCGAAATCCTGAGGCCGAATGAAGCTTTCTTT	CASSLGDRGREILRPNEAFF
-	-	TRBV6-5	TRBJ1-2	TGTGCCAGCAGGGAGCCGACAGGCGGAAACTATGGCTACACCTTC	CASREPTGGNYGYTF
once	TRBD2	TRBV5-4	TRBJ2-5	TGTGCCAGCAGCTTGAGGCGGGGGGAAGAGACCCAGTACTTC	CASSLRRGEETQYF
-	-	TRBV4-1	TRBJ2-7	TGCGCCAGCAGCCAAGATCGGCGACAAGAATACGAGCAGTACTTC	CASSQDRRQEYEQYF
-	TRBD1	TRBV5-1	TRBJ1-2	TGCGCCAGCAGCTTTGGACAGGGTGGGAGCTATGGCTACACCTTC	CASSFGQGGSYGYTF
-	TRBD1	TRBV30	TRBJ2-3	TGTGCCTGGACGATTGGGACAGGGGGAGGCACAGATACGCAGTATTTT	CAWTIGTGGGTDTQYF
-	-	TRBV30	TRBJ1-2	TGTGCCTGGAGTGCTAGTCTCGGCTACACCTTC	CAWSASLGYTF